These T cell receptor beta chains were read from a single sample in a study of beta chain features in type 1 diabetes. Some clones are missing from TCRdb's copy, which holds only in-frame ones; the method was immunoSEQ multiplex PCR. The profile shows fewer than 350,000 clones, 15% to 20% of them singletons. Sequencing was carried out using naive CD4+ T cells from blood. Receptors were obtained from a woman aged 18-35 years in good health. Each CDR3 is given with its conserved first and last residue. Each record gives: J gene, clone size, D gene, V gene, CDR3 DNA, CDR3 protein. D genes are given only for firm matches. Expanded clones get a size class; other rows say once, few or many, or leave the size out.

>TRBJ1-2|NA|NA|TRBV29-1
TGCAGCGCCGCCGCTGAGGTTGGCTACACCTTC
CSAAAEVGYTF
>TRBJ2-1|few|TRBD2|TRBV28
TGTGCCAGCAGTGTCTCTAGCGGGGTCTCCTACAATGAGCAGTTCTTC
CASSVSSGVSYNEQFF
>TRBJ2-2|few|NA|TRBV5-1
TGCGCCAGCAGCTTATTGACAGAATCATCCGGGGAGCTGTTTTTT
CASSLLTESSGELFF
>TRBJ2-7|few|NA|TRBV7-2
TGTGCCAGCACCCCGGTTCTAGGCGGTACCTACGAGCAGTACTTC
CASTPVLGGTYEQYF
>TRBJ2-3|few|TRBD2|TRBV2
TGTGCCAGCAGTGAATGGAGACTAGCGGGCCATTTT
CASSEWRLAGHF
>TRBJ2-7|NA|NA|TRBV30
TGTGCCTGGAGTCAGGGCTACGAACAGTACTTC
CAWSQGYEQYF
>TRBJ2-3|NA|NA|TRBV7-9
TGTGCCAGCAGCCCCGGGACTAGCACAGATACGCAGTATTTT
CASSPGTSTDTQYF
>TRBJ1-2|NA|TRBD1|TRBV9
TGTGCCAGCAGCCCGGGGACAGGGTCCTATGGCTACACCTTC
CASSPGTGSYGYTF
>TRBJ2-3|NA|NA|TRBV6-5
TGTGCCAGCAGTTACTCGACCGGGGCAGATACGCAGTATTTT
CASSYSTGADTQYF
>TRBJ2-5|NA|TRBD2|TRBV5-4
TGTGCCAGCAGGCCCGGGACTACCGGACAAGAGACCCAGTACTTC
CASRPGTTGQETQYF
>TRBJ2-3|NA|NA|TRBV20-1
TGCAGTGCTCGGGGAGGCCCGGAGTATTTT
CSARGGPEYF
>TRBJ2-7|few|NA|TRBV6-6
TGTGCCAGCAGTGATCCGGGACAAGTCTACGAGCAGTACTTC
CASSDPGQVYEQYF
>TRBJ1-5|NA|TRBD1|TRBV12-5
TGTGCTAGTGTCGGGGGGACAGGGGTAATGAGCAATCAGCCCCAGCATTTT
CASVGGTGVMSNQPQHF
>TRBJ2-5|NA|NA|TRBV7-3
TGTGCCAGCAGCCCTTCTAAGGGGGTGATCCCAGAGACCCAGTACTTC
CASSPSKGVIPETQYF
>TRBJ2-6|few|NA|TRBV25-1
TGTGCCAGCCAATCCGACAGGACTGGGGCCAACGTCCTGACTTTC
CASQSDRTGANVLTF
>TRBJ2-3|few|TRBD2|TRBV7-9
TGTGCCAGCAGCTCAAGCGGGGGGGCCGGAGATACGCAGTATTTT
CASSSSGGAGDTQYF
>TRBJ1-1|few|NA|TRBV30
TGTGCCTGGAAAGGGGGGGGGACTGAAGCTTTCTTT
CAWKGGGTEAFF
>TRBJ1-1|few|NA|TRBV7-9
TGTGCCAGCAGCCCCCAGTCGAACACTGAAGCTTTCTTT
CASSPQSNTEAFF
>TRBJ1-5|NA|TRBD1|TRBV5-5
TGTGCCAGCAGCCCCGACAGGGGAAATCAGCCCCAGCATTTT
CASSPDRGNQPQHF
>TRBJ1-5|NA|NA|TRBV7-8
TGTGCCAGCAGCTTAATCGCGGGCCTTAGCAATCAGCCCCAGCATTTT
CASSLIAGLSNQPQHF
>TRBJ1-1|few|NA|TRBV7-2
TGTGCCAGCAGCTTGGGGGCCATGAACACTGAAGCTTTCTTT
CASSLGAMNTEAFF
>TRBJ2-7|few|TRBD1|TRBV10-3
TGTGCCATCAGTAACGGACAGGGGGCCACCTACGAGCAGTACTTC
CAISNGQGATYEQYF
>TRBJ2-1|NA|NA|TRBV4-2
TGTGCCAGCAGCCAAGACGCGGGGGCCTCGAACAATGAGCAGTTCTTC
CASSQDAGASNNEQFF
>TRBJ1-6|few|TRBD1|TRBV30
TGTGCCTGGAGTGGGTGGACAGGCCTAGGAAATTCACCCCTCCACTTT
CAWSGWTGLGNSPLHF
>TRBJ2-7|few|NA|TRBV7-2
TGTGCCAGCAGCTCAAGACTAGGAGCAAGCCCCTTCTCCTACGAGCAGTACTTC
CASSSRLGASPFSYEQYF
>TRBJ1-4|few|TRBD1|TRBV18
TGTGCCAGCTCACCAAGGACAGGGAATGAAAAACTGTTTTTT
CASSPRTGNEKLFF
>TRBJ1-5|NA|TRBD1|TRBV18
TGTGCCAGCTCACCTGCGGGGACAGCGGATCAGCCCCAGCATTTT
CASSPAGTADQPQHF
>TRBJ2-5|few|NA|TRBV21-1
TGTGCCAGCGCCGTGGAACAGCCTCAAGAGACCCAGTACTTC
CASAVEQPQETQYF
>TRBJ1-1|NA|NA|TRBV2
TGTGCCAGCAGTGAAGGACAACGTGAAGCTTTCTTT
CASSEGQREAFF
>TRBJ2-7|NA|TRBD1|TRBV5-1
TGCGCCAGCAGCCAAAACAGGGGGAGTTCGTCCTACGAGCAGTACTTC
CASSQNRGSSSYEQYF
>TRBJ2-1|few|NA|TRBV20-1
TGCAGTGCTAGACGCGATGAGCAGTTCTTC
CSARRDEQFF
>TRBJ2-3|NA|NA|TRBV5-1
TGCGCCAGCAGCTTGGACAGGCCAGATACGCAGTATTTT
CASSLDRPDTQYF
>TRBJ2-1|few|NA|TRBV5-1
TGCGCCAGCAGCTTGGTGGCAGGCTCCTACAATGAGCAGTTCTTC
CASSLVAGSYNEQFF
>TRBJ2-7|few|TRBD1|TRBV18
TGTGCCAGCTCACCACAAGGCTCCGGGACAGGGGGCGGGAGGCCCTCCTACGAGCAGTACTTC
CASSPQGSGTGGGRPSYEQYF
>TRBJ2-5|NA|TRBD2|TRBV4-1
TGCGCCAGCAGCCAAGATTCTTCACTAGCGGGGGCCTCCCAAGAGACCCAGTACTTC
CASSQDSSLAGASQETQYF
>TRBJ1-5|few|NA|TRBV11-3
TGTGCCAGCAGCCAGAGCGGGAGTCAGCCCCAGCATTTT
CASSQSGSQPQHF
>TRBJ2-1|few|TRBD1|TRBV6-5
TGTGCCAGCAGTTTGGGGCAGGGGGCTCTCGATGAGCAGTTCTTC
CASSLGQGALDEQFF
>TRBJ2-5|once|TRBD1|TRBV27
TGTGCCAGCAGTCTACCGGACAGGGCGGTAACCCAGTACTTC
CASSLPDRAVTQYF
>TRBJ1-4|NA|NA|TRBV21-1
TGTGCCAGCAGCAGCAGAACCAGCCGGGACAGCCCTTTT
CASSSRTSRDSPF
>TRBJ2-5|NA|TRBD2|TRBV5-5
TGTGCCAGCAGCTTGTCGGGGGGAGAGACCCAGTACTTC
CASSLSGGETQYF